This note documents a single T cell receptor (beta chain) sequence. This clone's antigen is unknown. Base qualities are not at hand, and no much larger clone is one base apart. The source of the sample is a study of Tregs in tolerant kidney transplant recipients (dated by TCRdb to the late 2010s). Regarding the research as a whole: The study used TCRbeta sequencing to identify donor-specific regulatory T cells before combined kidney and bone marrow transplantation, then tracked those cells after transplant. In 3 healthy controls, several methods of expanding Tregs specific for an allogeneic donor were compared by TCRbeta repertoire sequencing.

Looking up the germline V gene yields CDR1 SGHVS and CDR2 FNYEAQ. Trimmed from V: 5 bases; trimmed from J: 2 bases; junction bases lacking a gene match: 6. The CDR3 holds 14 amino acids from the cysteine to the phenylalanine. CDR3 DNA only is kept here, 42 bases in frame from base 1. Thawed PBMCs were FACS-sorted into unstimulated Tregs (CD4+CD25+CD127-), CD4+ non-Tregs (CD4+CD25-), CD4 cells and CD8 cells. Blood from healthy controls was obtained either as purchased buffy coats or from healthy volunteers. Healthy control blood was processed to PBMCs by Ficoll density gradient and cryopreserved, and patient PBMCs were collected before and after transplant. For TCRbeta CDR3 sequencing, genomic DNA was extracted from sorted cells using the QIAGEN DNeasy Blood and Tissue Kit. High-throughput TCRbeta CDR3 sequencing was carried out commercially through immunoSEQ, with PCR amplification with bias correction and internal controls included. In the authors' own workflow: Unique productive TCRbeta sequences were defined by CDR3 nucleotide sequence where primers matched, and otherwise by CDR3 amino acid sequence together with Vbeta and Jbeta genes. Sorting error was corrected by removing sequences shared between sorted populations at a frequency ratio of 2:1 or less, and the remaining shared sequences were assigned to the higher population. Donor-reactive sequences were defined as at least 5-fold expanded in CFSE-low cells versus unstimulated cells, with frequency of at least 0.01% in CFSE-low cells. Jensen-Shannon divergence calculated on the top 100 TCRbeta sequences ranked by frequency was used to measure repertoire divergence. For samples with multiple sequencing runs, sorting error was corrected in each run separately before the runs were combined. Drawn from immuneACCESS, this table holds only the in-frame rearrangements with V and J called that TCRdb kept. Clones are partly lost; checked studies trace under half to an unresolved V gene and leave the rest unexplained. The V and J calls and clone size were taken over from that table, and D and trimming were inferred from the DNA. This sample gives roughly 250,000 clones in total; around 82% of them show up just once. Of the sample, about 0.68% falls within the top ten clones.

Beyond this particular receptor, the publication reports: The most biologically relevant and donor-specific TCRbeta repertoire appeared to be identified by expanding Tregs with activated donor B cells. Biological reproducibility was not examined directly, but technical replication error appeared to be minimal. The study was constrained by small patient numbers, and validation of the findings is required in larger populations and under other immunosuppression protocols.

The chain is made from TRBV7-6 and TRBJ2-7; 7 central bases correspond to TRBD1. Sequencing used CD4+ T cells from blood. This clonotype was obtained from a human donor in good health. The sequence in DNA is TGTGCCAGCAGCGCCCGGGACAGTGCCTACGAGCAGTACTTC. This gives the protein CASSARDSAYEQYF. The full variable domain, with segments outside the CDR3 supplied by the reference TRBV7-6 and TRBJ2-7 proteins, appears as GAGVSQSPRYKVTKRGQDVALRCDPISGHVSLYWYRQALGQGPEFLTYFNYEAQQDKSGLPNDRFSAERPEGSISTLTIQRTEQRDSAMYRCASSARDSAYEQYFGPGTRLTVT.